Presented here are 27 T cell receptor beta chains from one specimen sequenced in a study of T cells in Graves' hyperthyroidism and ophthalmopathy. RNA transcripts yielded amplified TCR beta CDR3 regions. The study used the HTBI primer set for a first-round RT-PCR of the TCR CDR3. From the multiplex PCR reads, TCRdb called clonotypes with MiXCR, one entry per CDR3 protein. The table includes fewer than 750,000 distinct CDR3 sequences, roughly 15% detected once. Source material: blood. Receptor source: a woman in her forties or fifties with Graves' ophthalmopathy.

The table lists this clonotype with many counts. This chain connects TRBV7-2 to TRBJ2-5; 8 positions match TRBD1. CDR1 is SGHTA, CDR2 FQGNSA, per germline. J lost 4 bases, V lost 1 base, and 5 bases had no gene match. The CDR3 sequence is 15 residues long. CDR3 nucleotides: TGTGCCAGCAGCTTAGTAGGTGACAGGGGAGAGACCCAGTACTTC. The encoded protein is CASSLVGDRGETQYF. The entire variable domain, with the rest obtained from reference TRBV7-2 and TRBJ2-5, is as follows: GAGVSQSPSNKVTEKGKDVELRCDPISGHTALYWYRQSLGQGLEFLIYFQGNSAPDKSGLPSDRFSAERTGGSVSTLTIQRTQQEDSAVYLCASSLVGDRGETQYFGPGTRLLVL.

A word on this clonotype: A much larger clonotype is one base distant, so this may be a read error. In this CDR3 the conserved last residue, phenylalanine or tryptophan, is missing, so a read error is likely. V gene TRBV7-9 combines with J gene TRBJ2-5; D ambiguous. There are 11 residues in the CDR3. The germline V gene encodes CDR1 SEHNR and CDR2 FQNEAQ (reference sequence). V dropped 5 bases and J dropped 8 bases, with 9 bases sitting between them. The chain's CDR3 is CASSPSNTQYS. The DNA for the CDR3 is TGTGCCAGCAGCCCATCTAATACCCAGTACTCC.

Note on this clonotype: One junction end does not reproduce the germline sequence, and a read error may be involved. The rearrangement links TRBV15 to TRBJ1-5; maybe TRBD1 (6 bases). The germline V gene encodes CDR1 LNHNV and CDR2 YYDKDF (reference sequence). The CDR3 extends over 16 amino acids. DNA of the CDR3: TGTTCCACCAGCTGGGGGGGGGGCCTGGGCAATCAGCCCCAGCATTTT. It encodes CSTSWGGGLGNQPQHF. Filled out from reference TRBV15 and TRBJ1-5, the complete variable domain reads DAMVIQNPRYQVTQFGKPVTLSCSQTLNHNVMYWYQQKSSQAPKLLFHYYDKDFNNEADTPDNFQSRRPNTSFCFLDIRSPGLGDTAMYLCSTSWGGGLGNQPQHFGDGTRLSIL.

This clonotype was observed many times. The chain couples TRBV12-3 or TRBV12-4 to TRBJ2-2; 12 nucleotides agree with TRBD2. V was pared by 6 bases and J by 4 bases, with 3 bases of the junction left unmatched. This CDR3 has 15 amino acids. CDR3: CASSSGLAGTGELFF. The DNA of the CDR3 is TGTGCCAGCAGCTCGGGACTAGCGGGCACCGGGGAGCTGTTTTTT.

The CDR3, as DNA: TGTGCCAGCAGCTACAATTTAGCGGGTGCCTACAATGAGCAGTTCTTC. It codes for CASSYNLAGAYNEQFF. The rearrangement joins TRBV11-2 to TRBJ2-1, with 7 bases that match TRBD2. The length of the CDR3 is 16 residues. Germline V gene data show CDR1 as SGHAT and CDR2 as FQNNGV. J gave up 2 bases and V 4 bases, and 8 bases lay outside the gene matches.

As concerns this clonotype: This may be a read error: a much more frequent sequence differs by one nucleotide. The chain uses TRBV18 and TRBJ1-2; D is undetermined. This CDR3 region has 15 residues. V was pared by 6 bases and J by 6 bases, with 20 bases between. Looked up from germline, CDR1 is KGHSH and CDR2 is LQKENI. The CDR3 bases are TGTGCCAGCTCCCCCGTGGATCCCGGCTCGGATGGCTACACCTTC. Translated: CASSPVDPGSDGYTF.

This clonotype was recorded at least ten times. The rearrangement joins TRBV18 to TRBJ1-2; perhaps TRBD1 as D (5 bases). Germline V gives CDR1 KGHSH, CDR2 LQKENI. The V end was cut by 2 bases, the J end by 2 bases, with 6 bases between. CDR3 length: 13 residues. Written as DNA, the CDR3 is TGTGCCAGCTCACCAAAGGGGAACTATGGCTACACCTTC. Amino acid sequence: CASSPKGNYGYTF. The entire variable domain, with the rest obtained from reference TRBV18 and TRBJ1-2, is as follows: NAGVMQNPRHLVRRRGQEARLRCSPMKGHSHVYWYRQLPEEGLKFMVYLQKENIIDESGMPKERFSAEFPKEGPSILRIQQVVRGDSAAYFCASSPKGNYGYTFGSGTRLTVV.

As regards this clonotype: A much larger clone lies one base from this, so it may be a read error. The rearrangement uses TRBV7-9 and TRBJ2-3, with 9 bases fitting TRBD2. This CDR3 spans 17 amino acids. The germline V gene has CDR1 SEHNR and CDR2 FQNEAQ (reference sequence). In DNA form, the CDR3 reads TGTGCCAGCAGCTTTGGGAGCGGGGGGATCAGCACAGGTACGCAGTATTTT. Translation: CASSFGSGGISTGTQYF.

This clonotype was seen repeatedly, ten times or more. The CDR3 nucleotides read TGTGCCAGCAGCTTATCCGCAGGGAAAAACACTGAAGCTTTCTTT. Translation gives CASSLSAGKNTEAFF. The chain couples TRBV7-3 to TRBJ1-1; TRBD1 might be the D (5 bases). The CDR3 totals 15 residues. The germline CDR1 and CDR2 sequences are SGHTA and FQGTGA. Trimming cost V 2 bases and J 2 bases, with 12 bases left between them.

This clonotype was counted at least ten times. The chain uses TRBV20-1 and TRBJ1-2; 10 bases are shared with TRBD1. Germline CDR1 DFQATT, CDR2 SNEGSKA (reference sequence). The CDR3 covers 13 residues. The V gene end was trimmed by 6 bases and the J gene end by 7 bases; junction bases not matched to a gene: 8. The CDR3 is CSATDRGDSGYTF. The CDR3 bases are TGCAGTGCAACGGACAGGGGGGACTCTGGCTACACCTTC.

This clonotype was observed at least ten times. CDR3 amino acids: CASSGKRYEQYF. DNA for the CDR3: TGTGCCAGCAGTGGCAAGAGGTACGAGCAGTACTTC. The chain carries TRBV2 and TRBJ2-7; D is uncertain. Per the germline V gene, CDR1 is SNHLY and CDR2 is FYNNEI. Trimming shortened V by 4 bases and J by 4 bases, and 8 bases separated the two germline ends. The CDR3 is made up of 12 amino acids.

This clonotype was seen ten or more times. The chain couples TRBV11-1 to TRBJ2-3; maybe TRBD1 (5 bases). Deletions cut 6 bases from V and 2 bases from J, with 15 bases between. The V gene's germline CDR1 is SGHAT and CDR2 FQDESV (reference sequence). The CDR3 runs to 15 residues. This CDR3 reads CASSPTDPATDTQYF. CDR3 in DNA: TGTGCCAGCAGTCCGACAGACCCTGCCACAGATACGCAGTATTTT. Full variable domain (outside the CDR3, taken from reference TRBV11-1 and TRBJ2-3): EAEVAQSPRYKITEKSQAVAFWCDPISGHATLYWYRQILGQGPELLVQFQDESVVDDSQLPKDRFSAERLKGVDSTLKIQPAELGDSAMYLCASSPTDPATDTQYFGPGTRLTVL.

V and J are TRBV9 and TRBJ1-4; D perhaps matches TRBD1 (5 bases). The CDR3 sequence is 12 residues long. The germline gives CDR1 SGDLS, CDR2 YYNGEE. V lost 7 bases, J lost 8 bases, and 12 bases lay in between. CDR3 nucleotides: TGTGCCAGCGGGGACGGGGAGGAAAAACTGTTTTTT. Protein sequence: CASGDGEEKLFF.

The genes are TRBV5-1 and TRBJ1-1; D is undetermined. Per the germline V gene, CDR1 is SGHRS and CDR2 is YFSETQ. Trimming shortened V by 0 bases and J by 1 base, and 10 bases separated the two germline ends. This CDR3 has 15 amino acids. CDR3 region: CASSLAPKGNTEAFF. Here the CDR3 DNA reads TGCGCCAGCAGCTTGGCCCCGAAAGGGAACACTGAAGCTTTCTTT. The full variable domain, its missing parts supplied by reference TRBV5-1 and TRBJ1-1, is KAGVTQTPRYLIKTRGQQVTLSCSPISGHRSVSWYQQTPGQGLQFLFEYFSETQRNKGNFPGRFSGRQFSNSRSEMNVSTLELGDSALYLCASSLAPKGNTEAFFGQGTRLTVV.

This clonotype was found many times. This chain connects TRBV27 to TRBJ1-2; 7 bases agree with TRBD1. The CDR3 contains 17 residues. V gave up 5 bases and J gave up 4 bases; unmatched junction bases: 16. Per the germline V gene, CDR1 is MNHEY and CDR2 is SMNVEV (reference sequence). As DNA, the CDR3 is TGTGCCAGCAGTCCACAGACAGGGTACATCCCCCCCTATGGCTACACCTTC. Encoded protein: CASSPQTGYIPPYGYTF.

On this clonotype itself: With a much larger clone just one base away, this may be a read error. The V and J genes are TRBV20-1 and TRBJ1-1; no firm D call. The germline V gene has CDR1 DFQATT and CDR2 SNEGSKA (reference sequence). V shed 2 bases and J shed 3 bases, with 10 bases lying between them. The CDR3 runs 13 residues. The CDR3, as DNA: TGCAGTGCTAGAAGCATGAGGGACACTGAAGCTTTCTTT. Translated, it gives CSARSMRDTEAFF.

The chain has TRBV4-3 and TRBJ1-2, with D tentatively TRBD1 (6 bases). The V and J ends lost 0 bases and 4 bases respectively, with 15 bases between them. The germline V gene has CDR1 LGHNA and CDR2 YSLEER. This CDR3 is 16 amino acids long. CDR3: CASSQEFPSGVYGYTF. The CDR3 bases are TGCGCCAGCAGCCAAGAATTCCCGTCAGGGGTCTATGGCTACACCTTC.

The rearrangement joins TRBV27 to TRBJ2-1, with TRBD2 matching over 12 bases. Germline loops: CDR1 MNHEY, CDR2 SMNVEV (reference sequence). With V trimmed by 6 bases and J by 5 bases, 11 bases remained unmatched. The CDR3 is 17 residues long. In nucleotides, the CDR3 is TGTGCCAGCAGCTTTTCCCCTAGCGGGAGGGCGCACAATGAGCAGTTCTTC. Translating it yields CASSFSPSGRAHNEQFF.

This clonotype was detected only a few times. The chain uses TRBV4-3 and TRBJ1-5, with unresolved D. V gave up 1 base and J gave up 4 bases, with 14 bases separating them. Looked up from germline, CDR1 is LGHNA and CDR2 is YSLEER. This CDR3 has 16 residues. The CDR3 DNA sequence: TGCGCCAGCAGCCAAGGTGGAGGGAATACTAATCAGCCCCAGCATTTT. It encodes CASSQGGGNTNQPQHF.

This clonotype was counted ten times or more. CDR3 sequence reads: CASSFAVLHTDTQYF. CDR3 DNA: TGTGCCAGCAGTTTTGCAGTCCTCCACACAGATACGCAGTATTTT. The chain is built from TRBV12-3 or TRBV12-4 and TRBJ2-3; unclear D gene. This CDR3 is built from 15 residues. V was cut by 3 bases and J by 2 bases, with 12 bases left in between.

This chain joins TRBV25-1 and TRBJ2-4; D may match TRBD1 or TRBD2 (6 bases each). CDR1 MGHDK and CDR2 SYGVNS come from the germline V gene. The CDR3 loop spans 16 amino acids. The V and J ends lost 3 bases and 0 bases respectively, with 12 bases between them. CDR3 sequence: CASSEGRGLAKNIQYF. Written as DNA, the CDR3 is TGTGCCAGCAGTGAGGGCAGGGGACTAGCCAAAAACATTCAGTACTTC.

The sample holds many counts of this clonotype. The J gene is TRBJ2-3, the V gene TRBV20-1; 9 bases are shared with TRBD2. Germline loops: CDR1 DFQATT, CDR2 SNEGSKA (reference sequence). This CDR3 spans 16 amino acids. V lost 0 bases and J lost 3; bases outside the gene matches: 7. CDR3 region: CSARDQLAGWTDTQYF. The CDR3, as DNA: TGCAGTGCTAGAGATCAGCTAGCGGGGTGGACAGATACGCAGTATTTT.

Concerning this clonotype itself: This sequence may be a read error, since a much larger clone differs from it by one base. This rearrangement joins TRBV27 to TRBJ1-5; D is uncertain. Trimming removed 5 bases from V and 7 bases from J, with 12 bases in between. Germline assignment: CDR1 MNHEY and CDR2 SMNVEV (reference sequence). The CDR3 has 13 residues. This CDR3 is CASSPLSEQPQHF. Written as DNA, the CDR3 is TGTGCCAGCAGTCCCCTCTCGGAGCAGCCCCAGCATTTT.

V usage is TRBV18 and J usage is TRBJ2-3; 14 positions agree with TRBD2. J gave up 4 bases and V 3 bases, and 6 bases lay outside the gene matches. The CDR3 totals 17 residues. The V gene's germline CDR1 is KGHSH and CDR2 LQKENI. The CDR3, as DNA: TGTGCCAGCTCACCGGGGACTAGCGGGAGTATGGCAGATACGCAGTATTTT. Translated, it gives CASSPGTSGSMADTQYF.

The J gene is TRBJ1-4, the V gene TRBV29-1; D gene ambiguous. Trimming pared 4 bases from V and 4 bases from J, leaving 13 bases between. CDR1 and CDR2 (germline): SQVTM, ANQGSEA. This CDR3 comprises 14 residues. The CDR3 bases are TGCAGCGTTGTCCCGGGCCTCGGTAATGAAAAACTGTTTTTT. Protein: CSVVPGLGNEKLFF.

The chain carries TRBV5-1 and TRBJ2-3, with no clear D. Per the germline V gene, CDR1 is SGHRS and CDR2 is YFSETQ. V was trimmed by 2 bases and J by 5 bases, leaving 9 bases between them. The CDR3 covers 13 residues. CDR3 DNA sequence: TGCGCCAGCAGCTTAGGAAGGTTAGATACGCAGTATTTT. Its protein is CASSLGRLDTQYF.

This clonotype was recorded at least ten times. The J gene is TRBJ2-1, the V gene TRBV7-2; D is tentatively TRBD1 or TRBD2 (5 bases each). V was pared by 2 bases and J by 5 bases, with 13 bases between. Germline-derived CDR1 and CDR2 are SGHTA and FQGNSA. CDR3 size: 15 residues. The CDR3 region has the DNA TGTGCCAGCAGCTTAATTTGGGGACCGAACAATGAGCAGTTCTTC. Amino acids: CASSLIWGPNNEQFF.